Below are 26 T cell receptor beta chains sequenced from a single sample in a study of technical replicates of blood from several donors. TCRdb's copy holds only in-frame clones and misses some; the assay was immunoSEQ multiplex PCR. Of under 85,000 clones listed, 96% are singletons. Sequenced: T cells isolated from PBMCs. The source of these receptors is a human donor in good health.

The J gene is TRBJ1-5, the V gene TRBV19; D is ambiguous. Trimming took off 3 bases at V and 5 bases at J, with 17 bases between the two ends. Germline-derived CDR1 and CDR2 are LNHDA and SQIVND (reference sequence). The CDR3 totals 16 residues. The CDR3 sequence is CASSMGPSGNHQPQHF. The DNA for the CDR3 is TGTGCCAGTAGTATGGGTCCTAGCGGAAATCATCAGCCCCAGCATTTT.

Here the CDR3 DNA reads TGTGCCAGTAGTACAACGGGGGATGGCAATCAGCCCCAGCATTTT. It translates to CASSTTGDGNQPQHF. This chain connects TRBV19 to TRBJ1-5; D is possibly TRBD1 (5 bases). The germline CDR1 and CDR2 sequences are LNHDA and SQIVND (reference sequence). The CDR3 has 15 amino acids. With 4 bases removed from V and 2 bases from J, the gap between germline ends came to 12 bases.

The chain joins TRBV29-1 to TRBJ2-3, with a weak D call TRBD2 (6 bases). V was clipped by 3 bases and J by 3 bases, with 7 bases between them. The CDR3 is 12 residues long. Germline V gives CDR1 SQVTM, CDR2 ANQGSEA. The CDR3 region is CSVDGRTDTQYF. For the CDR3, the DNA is TGCAGCGTTGACGGGAGAACAGATACGCAGTATTTT.

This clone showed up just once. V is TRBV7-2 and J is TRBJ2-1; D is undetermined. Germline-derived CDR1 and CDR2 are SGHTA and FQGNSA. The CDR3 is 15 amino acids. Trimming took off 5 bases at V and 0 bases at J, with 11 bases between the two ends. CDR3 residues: CASSHVSSSYNEQFF. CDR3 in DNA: TGTGCCAGCAGCCATGTTAGCAGCTCCTACAATGAGCAGTTCTTC.

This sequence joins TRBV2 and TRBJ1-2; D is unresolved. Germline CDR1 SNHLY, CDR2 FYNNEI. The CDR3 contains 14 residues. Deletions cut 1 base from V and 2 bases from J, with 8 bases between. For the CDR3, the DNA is TGTGCCAGCAGTGAAGATCCCGAGAACTATGGCTACACCTTC. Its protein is CASSEDPENYGYTF.

CDR3 nucleotides: TGTGCCAGCAGCCACTCGGACGGGAATGGCTACACCTTC. Translated: CASSHSDGNGYTF. This chain connects TRBV5-8 to TRBJ1-2, with D unclear. Germline CDR1 SGHTS, CDR2 YDEGEE. The CDR3 contains 13 residues. V shed 4 bases and J shed 6 bases, with 13 bases lying between them.

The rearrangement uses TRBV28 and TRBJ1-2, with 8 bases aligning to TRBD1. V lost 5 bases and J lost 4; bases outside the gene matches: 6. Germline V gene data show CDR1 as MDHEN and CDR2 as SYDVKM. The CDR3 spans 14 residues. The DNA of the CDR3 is TGTGCCAGCAGTCTTCAGGGGGCAGGCTATGGCTACACCTTC. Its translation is CASSLQGAGYGYTF.

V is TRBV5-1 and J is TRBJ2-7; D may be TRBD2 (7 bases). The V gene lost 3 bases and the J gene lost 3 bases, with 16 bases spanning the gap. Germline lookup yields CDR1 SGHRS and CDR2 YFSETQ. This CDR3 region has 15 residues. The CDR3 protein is CASSSTGGPYYEQYF. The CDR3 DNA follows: TGCGCCAGCAGCTCTACGGGGGGCCCTTACTACGAGCAGTACTTC.

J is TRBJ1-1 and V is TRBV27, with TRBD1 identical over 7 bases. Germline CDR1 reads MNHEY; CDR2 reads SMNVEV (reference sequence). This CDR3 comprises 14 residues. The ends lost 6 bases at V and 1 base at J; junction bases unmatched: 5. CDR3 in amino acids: CASRMGQPNTEAFF. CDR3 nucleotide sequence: TGTGCCAGCAGGATGGGACAGCCGAACACTGAAGCTTTCTTT.

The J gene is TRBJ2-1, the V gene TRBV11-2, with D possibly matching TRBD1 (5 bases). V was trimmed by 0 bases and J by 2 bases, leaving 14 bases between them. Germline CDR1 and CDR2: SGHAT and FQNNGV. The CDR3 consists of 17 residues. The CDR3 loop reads CASSLEPQGVTYNEQFF. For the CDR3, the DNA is TGTGCCAGCAGCTTAGAACCCCAGGGCGTTACCTACAATGAGCAGTTCTTC.

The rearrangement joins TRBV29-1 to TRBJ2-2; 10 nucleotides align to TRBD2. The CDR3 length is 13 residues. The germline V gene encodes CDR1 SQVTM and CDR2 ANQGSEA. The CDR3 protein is CASGRVNTGELFF. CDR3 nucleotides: TGCGCAAGCGGGAGGGTAAACACCGGGGAGCTGTTTTTT.

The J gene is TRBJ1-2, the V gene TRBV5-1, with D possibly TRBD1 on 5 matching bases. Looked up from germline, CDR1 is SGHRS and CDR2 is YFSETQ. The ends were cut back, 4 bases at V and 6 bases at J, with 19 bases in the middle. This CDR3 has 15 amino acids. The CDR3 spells CASSLSSTALNGYTF. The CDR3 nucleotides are TGCGCCAGCAGCCTATCATCGACAGCGCTAAATGGCTACACCTTC.

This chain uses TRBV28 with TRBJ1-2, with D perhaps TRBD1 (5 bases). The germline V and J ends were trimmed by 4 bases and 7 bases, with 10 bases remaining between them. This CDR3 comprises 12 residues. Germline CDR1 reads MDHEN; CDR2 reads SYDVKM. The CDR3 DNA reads TGTGCCAGCAGTTCCGGACAATTTGGCTACACCTTC. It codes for CASSSGQFGYTF.

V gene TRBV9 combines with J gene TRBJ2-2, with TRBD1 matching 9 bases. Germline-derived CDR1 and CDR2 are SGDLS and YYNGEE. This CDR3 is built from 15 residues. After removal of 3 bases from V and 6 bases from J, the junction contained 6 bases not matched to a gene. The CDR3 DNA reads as TGTGCCAGCAGCGGGACAGGGGAGGTCCCCGGGGAGCTGTTTTTT. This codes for CASSGTGEVPGELFF.

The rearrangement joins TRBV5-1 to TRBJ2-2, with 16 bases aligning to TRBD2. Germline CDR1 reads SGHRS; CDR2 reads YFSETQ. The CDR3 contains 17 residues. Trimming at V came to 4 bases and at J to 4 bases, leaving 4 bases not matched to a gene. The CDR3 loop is CASSPGLAGGFTGELFF. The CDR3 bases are TGCGCCAGCAGCCCGGGACTAGCGGGAGGGTTCACCGGGGAGCTGTTTTTT.

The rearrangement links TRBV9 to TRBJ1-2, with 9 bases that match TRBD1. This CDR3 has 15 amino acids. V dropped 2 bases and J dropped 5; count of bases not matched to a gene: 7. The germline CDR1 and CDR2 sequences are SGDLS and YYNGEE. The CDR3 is CASSVTGTGLYGYTF. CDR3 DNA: TGTGCCAGCAGCGTTACCGGGACAGGGCTTTATGGCTACACCTTC.

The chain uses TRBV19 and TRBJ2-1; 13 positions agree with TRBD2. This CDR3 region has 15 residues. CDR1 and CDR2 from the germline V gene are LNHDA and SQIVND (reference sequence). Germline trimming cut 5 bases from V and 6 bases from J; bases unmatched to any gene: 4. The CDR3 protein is CASSQTSGRSNEQFF. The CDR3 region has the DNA TGTGCCAGTAGTCAGACTAGCGGGAGGTCCAATGAGCAGTTCTTC.

CDR3 nucleotides: TGTGCCAGCAGCTTCCTGGTCTACCCCTCCTACGAGCAGTACTTC. This sequence encodes CASSFLVYPSYEQYF. The genes are TRBV11-2 and TRBJ2-7, with D uncertain. Per the germline V gene, CDR1 is SGHAT and CDR2 is FQNNGV. Between the trimmed V and J ends, which lost 3 bases and 0 bases, there was a span of 12 bases. The CDR3 runs 15 residues.

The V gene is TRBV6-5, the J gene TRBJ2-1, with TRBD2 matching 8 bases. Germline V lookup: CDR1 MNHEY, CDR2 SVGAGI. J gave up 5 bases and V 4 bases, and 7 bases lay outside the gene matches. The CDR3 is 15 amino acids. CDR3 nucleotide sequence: TGTGCCAGCAGTTTAAGCGGGAGAACCGACAATGAGCAGTTCTTC. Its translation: CASSLSGRTDNEQFF.

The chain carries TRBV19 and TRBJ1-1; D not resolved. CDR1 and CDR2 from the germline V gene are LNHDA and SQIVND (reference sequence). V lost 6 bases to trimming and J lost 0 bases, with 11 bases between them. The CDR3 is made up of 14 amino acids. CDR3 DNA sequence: TGTGCCAGTAGGCCTACCAATCTGAACACTGAAGCTTTCTTT. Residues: CASRPTNLNTEAFF.

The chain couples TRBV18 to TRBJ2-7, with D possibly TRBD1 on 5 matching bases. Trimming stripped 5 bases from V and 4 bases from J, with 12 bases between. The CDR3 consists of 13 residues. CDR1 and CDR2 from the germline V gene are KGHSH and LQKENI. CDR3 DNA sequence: TGTGCCAGCTCAAGGCAGGGAAGGTACGAGCAGTACTTC. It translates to CASSRQGRYEQYF.

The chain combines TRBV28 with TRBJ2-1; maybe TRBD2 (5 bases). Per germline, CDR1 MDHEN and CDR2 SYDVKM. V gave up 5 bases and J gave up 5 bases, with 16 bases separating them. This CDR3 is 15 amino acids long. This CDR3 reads CASSGIGEDDNEQFF. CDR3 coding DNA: TGTGCCAGCAGTGGGATCGGGGAAGATGACAATGAGCAGTTCTTC. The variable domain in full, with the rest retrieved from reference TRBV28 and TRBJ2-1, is DVKVTQSSRYLVKRTGEKVFLECVQDMDHENMFWYRQDPGLGLRLIYFSYDVKMKEKGDIPEGYSVSREKKERFSLILESASTNQTSMYLCASSGIGEDDNEQFFGPGTRLTVL.

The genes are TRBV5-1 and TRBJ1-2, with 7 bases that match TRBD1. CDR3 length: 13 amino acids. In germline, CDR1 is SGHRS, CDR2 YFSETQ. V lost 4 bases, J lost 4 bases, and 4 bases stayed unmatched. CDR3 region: CASSPAGGYGYTF. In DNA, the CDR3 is TGCGCCAGCAGCCCGGCAGGGGGCTATGGCTACACCTTC.

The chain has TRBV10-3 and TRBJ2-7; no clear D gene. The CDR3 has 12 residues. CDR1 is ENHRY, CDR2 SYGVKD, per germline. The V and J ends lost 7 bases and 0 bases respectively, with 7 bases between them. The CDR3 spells CAIKGGSYEQYF. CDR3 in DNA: TGTGCCATCAAAGGCGGCTCCTACGAGCAGTACTTC.

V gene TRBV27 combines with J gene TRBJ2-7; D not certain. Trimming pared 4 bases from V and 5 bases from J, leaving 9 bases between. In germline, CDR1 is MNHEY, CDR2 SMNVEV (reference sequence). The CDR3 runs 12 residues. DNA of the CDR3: TGTGCCAGCAGTTCCTCACTTCACGAGCAGTACTTC. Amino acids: CASSSSLHEQYF.

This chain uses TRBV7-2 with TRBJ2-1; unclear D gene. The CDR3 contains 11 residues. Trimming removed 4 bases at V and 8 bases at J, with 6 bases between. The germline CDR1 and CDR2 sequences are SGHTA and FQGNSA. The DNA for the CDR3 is TGTGCCAGCAGCTACTTCTATGAGCAGTTCTTC. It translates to CASSYFYEQFF.